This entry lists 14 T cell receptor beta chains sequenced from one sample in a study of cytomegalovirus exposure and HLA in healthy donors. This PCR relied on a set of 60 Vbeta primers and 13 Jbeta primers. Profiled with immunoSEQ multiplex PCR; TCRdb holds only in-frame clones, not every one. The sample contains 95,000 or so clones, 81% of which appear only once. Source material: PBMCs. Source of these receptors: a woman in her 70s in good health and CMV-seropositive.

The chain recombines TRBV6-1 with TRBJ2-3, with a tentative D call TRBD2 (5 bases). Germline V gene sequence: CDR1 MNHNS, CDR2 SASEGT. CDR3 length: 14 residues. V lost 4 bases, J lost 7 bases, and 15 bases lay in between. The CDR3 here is CASSVWLAGNTQYF. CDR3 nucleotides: TGTGCCAGCAGTGTCTGGCTAGCTGGGAATACGCAGTATTTT.

CDR3 protein: CASSKDSNSGNTIYF. The DNA for the CDR3 is TGTGCCAGCAGCAAGGACTCTAACTCTGGAAACACCATATATTTT. The chain joins TRBV6-6 to TRBJ1-3; D gene ambiguous. The CDR3 consists of 15 residues. V was cut by 6 bases and J by 0 bases, with 12 bases left in between. Germline values: CDR1 MNHNY, CDR2 SVGAGI (reference sequence).

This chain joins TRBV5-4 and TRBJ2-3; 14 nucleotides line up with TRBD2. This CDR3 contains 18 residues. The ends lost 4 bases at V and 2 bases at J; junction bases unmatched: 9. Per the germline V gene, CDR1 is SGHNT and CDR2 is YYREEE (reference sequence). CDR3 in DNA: TGTGCCAGCAGCCCCGGACTAGCGGGAGGTCCAACCACAGATACGCAGTATTTT. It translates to CASSPGLAGGPTTDTQYF.

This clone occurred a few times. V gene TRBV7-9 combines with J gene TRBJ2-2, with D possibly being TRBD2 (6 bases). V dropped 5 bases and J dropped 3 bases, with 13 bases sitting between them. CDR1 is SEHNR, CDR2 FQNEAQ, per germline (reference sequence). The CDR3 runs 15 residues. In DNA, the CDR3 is TGTGCCAGCAGCCGAAGCGGGTCCTACACCGGGGAGCTGTTTTTT. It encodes CASSRSGSYTGELFF.

The CDR3 sequence is CASSLPGGANVLTF. In nucleotides, the CDR3 is TGTGCCAGCAGCCTACCCGGGGGGGCCAACGTCCTGACTTTC. V gene TRBV9 combines with J gene TRBJ2-6; D call uncertain. Germline V gives CDR1 SGDLS, CDR2 YYNGEE. This CDR3 comprises 14 residues. V lost 4 bases, J lost 4 bases, and 9 bases lay in between.

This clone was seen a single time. The CDR3 region is CASGSLAGGYNEQFF. In DNA form, the CDR3 reads TGTGCCAGCGGGTCACTAGCGGGAGGTTACAATGAGCAGTTCTTC. V and J are TRBV2 and TRBJ2-1, with 12 bases matching TRBD2. V lost 8 bases and J lost 4; bases outside the gene matches: 6. Germline V gene sequence: CDR1 SNHLY, CDR2 FYNNEI. The CDR3 runs to 15 residues.

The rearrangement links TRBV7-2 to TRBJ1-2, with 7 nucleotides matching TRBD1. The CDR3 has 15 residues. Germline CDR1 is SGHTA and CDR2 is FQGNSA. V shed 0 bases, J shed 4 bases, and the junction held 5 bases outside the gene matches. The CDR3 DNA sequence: TGTGCCAGCAGCTTAGCCATGACAGGGATCTATGGCTACACCTTC. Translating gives CASSLAMTGIYGYTF.

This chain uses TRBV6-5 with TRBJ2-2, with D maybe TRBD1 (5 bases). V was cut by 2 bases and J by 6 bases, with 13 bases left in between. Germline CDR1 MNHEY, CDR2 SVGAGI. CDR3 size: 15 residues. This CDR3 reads CASSYEAGMAGELFF. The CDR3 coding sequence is TGTGCCAGCAGTTACGAGGCAGGGATGGCCGGGGAGCTGTTTTTT.

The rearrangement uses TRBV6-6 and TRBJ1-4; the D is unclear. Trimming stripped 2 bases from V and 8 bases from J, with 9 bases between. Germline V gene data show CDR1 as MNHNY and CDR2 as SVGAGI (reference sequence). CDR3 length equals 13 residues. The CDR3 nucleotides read TGTGCCAGCAGTTACCAGGCAGACGAAAAACTGTTTTTT. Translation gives CASSYQADEKLFF.

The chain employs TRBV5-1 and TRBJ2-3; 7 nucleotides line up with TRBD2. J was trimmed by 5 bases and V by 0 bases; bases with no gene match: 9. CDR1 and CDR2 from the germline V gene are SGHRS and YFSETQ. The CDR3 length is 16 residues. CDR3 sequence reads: CASSLEGGGRGDTQYF. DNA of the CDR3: TGCGCCAGCAGCTTGGAGGGCGGCGGGAGAGGAGATACGCAGTATTTT.

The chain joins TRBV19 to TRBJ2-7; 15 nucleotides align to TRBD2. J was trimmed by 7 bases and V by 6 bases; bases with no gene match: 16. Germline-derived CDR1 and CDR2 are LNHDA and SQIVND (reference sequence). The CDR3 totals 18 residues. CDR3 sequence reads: CASRGPLGLAGGLWEQYF. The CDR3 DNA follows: TGTGCCAGTAGAGGGCCATTGGGACTAGCGGGAGGCCTTTGGGAGCAGTACTTC.

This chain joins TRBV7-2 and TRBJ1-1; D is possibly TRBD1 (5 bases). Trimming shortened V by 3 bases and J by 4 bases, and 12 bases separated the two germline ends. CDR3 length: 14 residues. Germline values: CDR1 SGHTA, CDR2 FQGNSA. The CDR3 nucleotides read TGTGCCAGCAGCTTCAATCCAGGGTCCACTGAAGCTTTCTTT. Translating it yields CASSFNPGSTEAFF.

CDR3 sequence reads: CASSETNALAKNIQYF. DNA of the CDR3: TGTGCCAGCAGTGAAACTAACGCCTTAGCCAAAAACATTCAGTACTTC. The chain combines TRBV2 with TRBJ2-4, with D uncertain. V lost 2 bases to trimming and J lost 0 bases, with 11 bases between them. This CDR3 has 16 amino acids. Germline V CDR1 and CDR2: SNHLY, FYNNEI.

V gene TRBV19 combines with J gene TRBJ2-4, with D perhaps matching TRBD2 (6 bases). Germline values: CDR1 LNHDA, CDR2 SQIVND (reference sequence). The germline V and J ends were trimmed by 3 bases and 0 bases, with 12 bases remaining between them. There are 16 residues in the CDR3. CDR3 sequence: CASSIGGGLAKNIQYF. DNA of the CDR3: TGTGCCAGTAGTATCGGAGGAGGGTTAGCCAAAAACATTCAGTACTTC. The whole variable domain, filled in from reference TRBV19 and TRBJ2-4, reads DGGITQSPKYLFRKEGQNVTLSCEQNLNHDAMYWYRQDPGQGLRLIYYSQIVNDFQKGDIAEGYSVSREKKESFPLTVTSAQKNPTAFYLCASSIGGGLAKNIQYFGAGTRLSVL.